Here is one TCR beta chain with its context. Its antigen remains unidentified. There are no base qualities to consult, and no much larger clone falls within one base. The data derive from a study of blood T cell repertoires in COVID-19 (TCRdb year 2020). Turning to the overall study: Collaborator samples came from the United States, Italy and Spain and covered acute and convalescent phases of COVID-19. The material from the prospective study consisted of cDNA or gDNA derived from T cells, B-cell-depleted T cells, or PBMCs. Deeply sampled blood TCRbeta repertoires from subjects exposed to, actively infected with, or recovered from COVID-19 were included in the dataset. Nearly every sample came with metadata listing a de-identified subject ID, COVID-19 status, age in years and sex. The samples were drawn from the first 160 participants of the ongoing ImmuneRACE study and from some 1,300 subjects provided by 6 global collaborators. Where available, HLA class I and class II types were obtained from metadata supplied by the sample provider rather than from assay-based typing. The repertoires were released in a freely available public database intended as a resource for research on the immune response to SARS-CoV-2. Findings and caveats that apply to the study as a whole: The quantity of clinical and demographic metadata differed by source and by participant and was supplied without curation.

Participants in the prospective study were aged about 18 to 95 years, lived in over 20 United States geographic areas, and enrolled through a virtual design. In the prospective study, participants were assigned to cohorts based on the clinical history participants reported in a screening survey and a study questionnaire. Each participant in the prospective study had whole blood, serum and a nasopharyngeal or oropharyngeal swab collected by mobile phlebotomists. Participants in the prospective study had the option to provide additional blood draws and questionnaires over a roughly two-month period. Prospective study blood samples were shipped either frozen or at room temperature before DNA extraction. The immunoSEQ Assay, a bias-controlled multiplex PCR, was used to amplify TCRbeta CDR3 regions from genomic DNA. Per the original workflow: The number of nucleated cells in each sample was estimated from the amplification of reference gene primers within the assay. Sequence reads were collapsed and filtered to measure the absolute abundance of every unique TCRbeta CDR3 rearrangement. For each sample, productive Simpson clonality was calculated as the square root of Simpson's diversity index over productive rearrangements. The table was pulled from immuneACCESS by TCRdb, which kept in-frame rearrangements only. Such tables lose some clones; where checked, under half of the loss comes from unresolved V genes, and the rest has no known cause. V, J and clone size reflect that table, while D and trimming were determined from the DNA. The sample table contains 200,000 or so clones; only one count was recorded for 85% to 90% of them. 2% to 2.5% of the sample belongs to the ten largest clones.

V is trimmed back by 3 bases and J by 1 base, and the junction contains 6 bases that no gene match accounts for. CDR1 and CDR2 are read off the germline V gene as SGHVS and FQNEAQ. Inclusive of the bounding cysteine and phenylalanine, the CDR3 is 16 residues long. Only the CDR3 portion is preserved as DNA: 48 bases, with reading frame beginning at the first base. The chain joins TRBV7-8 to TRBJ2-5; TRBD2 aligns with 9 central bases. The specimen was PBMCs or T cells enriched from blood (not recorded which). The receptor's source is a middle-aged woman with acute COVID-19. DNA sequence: TGTGCCAGCAGCTTGGGACTAGCCAGATCCCAAGAGACCCAGTACTTC. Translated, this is CASSLGLARSQETQYF.